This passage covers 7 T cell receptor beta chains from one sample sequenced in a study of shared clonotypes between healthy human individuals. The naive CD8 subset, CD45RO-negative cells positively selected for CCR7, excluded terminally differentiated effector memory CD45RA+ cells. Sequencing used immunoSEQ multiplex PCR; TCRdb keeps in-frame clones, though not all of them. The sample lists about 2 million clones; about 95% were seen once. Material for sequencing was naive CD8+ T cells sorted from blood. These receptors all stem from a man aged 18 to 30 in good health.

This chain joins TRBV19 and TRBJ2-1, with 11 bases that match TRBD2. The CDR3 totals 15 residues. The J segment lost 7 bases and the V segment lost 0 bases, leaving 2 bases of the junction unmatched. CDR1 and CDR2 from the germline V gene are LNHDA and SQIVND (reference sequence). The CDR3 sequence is CASSIDRTSGNEQFF. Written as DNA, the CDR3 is TGTGCCAGTAGTATAGATCGGACTAGCGGGAATGAGCAGTTCTTC.

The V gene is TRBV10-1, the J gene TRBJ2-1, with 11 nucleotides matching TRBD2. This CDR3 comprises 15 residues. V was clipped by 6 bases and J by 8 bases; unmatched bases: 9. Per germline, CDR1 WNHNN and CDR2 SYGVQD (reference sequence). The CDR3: CASSVAGGPIDEQFF. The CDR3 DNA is TGCGCCAGCAGCGTAGCGGGAGGGCCAATCGATGAGCAGTTCTTC.

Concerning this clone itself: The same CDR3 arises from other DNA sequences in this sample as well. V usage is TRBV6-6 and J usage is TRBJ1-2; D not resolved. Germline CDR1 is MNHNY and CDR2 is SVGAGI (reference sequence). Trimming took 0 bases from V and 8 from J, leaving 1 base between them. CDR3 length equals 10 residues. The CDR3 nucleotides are TGTGCCAGCAGTTACTCCGGCTACACCTTC. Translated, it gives CASSYSGYTF.

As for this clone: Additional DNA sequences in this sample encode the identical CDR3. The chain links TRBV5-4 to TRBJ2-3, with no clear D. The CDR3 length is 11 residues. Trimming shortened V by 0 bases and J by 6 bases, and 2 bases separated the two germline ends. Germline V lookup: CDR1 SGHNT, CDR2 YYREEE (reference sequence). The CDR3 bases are TGTGCCAGCAGCTTGGGGGATACGCAGTATTTT. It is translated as CASSLGDTQYF.

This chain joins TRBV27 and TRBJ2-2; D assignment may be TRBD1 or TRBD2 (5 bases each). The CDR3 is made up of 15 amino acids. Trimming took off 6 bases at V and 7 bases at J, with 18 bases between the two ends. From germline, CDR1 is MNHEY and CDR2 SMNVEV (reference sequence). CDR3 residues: CASSVGTLSGGELFF. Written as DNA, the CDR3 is TGTGCCAGCAGCGTGGGGACCCTATCTGGCGGGGAGCTGTTTTTT.

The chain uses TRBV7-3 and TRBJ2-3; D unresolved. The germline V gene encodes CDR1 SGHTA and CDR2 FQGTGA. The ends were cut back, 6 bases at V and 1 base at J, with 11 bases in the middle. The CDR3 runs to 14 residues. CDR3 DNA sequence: TGTGCCAGCAGAGCGAGCGTGGGCACAGATACGCAGTATTTT. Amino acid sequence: CASRASVGTDTQYF.

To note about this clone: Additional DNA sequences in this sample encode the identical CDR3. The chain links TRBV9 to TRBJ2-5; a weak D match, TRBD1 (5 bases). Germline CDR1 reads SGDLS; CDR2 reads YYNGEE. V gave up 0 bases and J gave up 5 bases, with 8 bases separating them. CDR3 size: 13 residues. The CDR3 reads CASSVEGLETQYF. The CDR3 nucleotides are TGTGCCAGCAGCGTAGAGGGGCTGGAGACCCAGTACTTC.